This T cell receptor beta chain is drawn from a study of Graves' ophthalmopathy and Graves' hyperthyroidism. Study details: Specimen type is peripheral blood, obtained at initial diagnosis before any treatment.

This clonotype has ten or more counts. The germline gives CDR1 GTSNPN, CDR2 SVGIG (reference sequence). V lost 3 bases and J lost 2, with 13 bases in between. The CDR3 consists of 14 residues. Researchers classed hyperthyroidism as stable given no ophthalmopathy within 18 months of follow-up. TCR beta CDR3 regions were amplified from RNA transcripts. The workflow started with a first-round RT-PCR run with HTBI primers and then moved on to a second-round multiplex PCR. Using its own MiXCR run on the multiplex PCR reads, TCRdb lists one record per CDR3 protein. In the table there are more than 300,000 distinct CDR3 sequences, about 18% of which are singletons.

This receptor was obtained from an adult woman with stable Graves' hyperthyroidism. The sample consisted of peripheral blood. This sequence joins TRBV30 and TRBJ1-1; D might be TRBD1 (5 bases). This CDR3 is CAWRRGVTNTEAFF. CDR3 nucleotides: TGTGCCTGGAGGAGGGGAGTAACTAACACTGAAGCTTTCTTT.